Below, 25 T cell receptor beta chains from the same sample are listed, as sequenced in a study of cytomegalovirus exposure and HLA in healthy donors. PCR amplification relied on 60 Vbeta primers (plus 13 Jbeta primers). The method was immunoSEQ multiplex PCR; TCRdb's version includes in-frame clones alone and lacks a portion of them. In the table there are approximately 170,000 clones, roughly 80% of which are singletons. The source material was PBMCs. These receptors all stem from a male donor in good health and CMV-seronegative.

The rearrangement uses TRBV4-1 and TRBJ2-1; 7 bases match TRBD2. CDR3 length equals 16 residues. Trimming at V came to 4 bases and at J to 7 bases, leaving 13 bases not matched to a gene. Germline CDR1 and CDR2: MGHRA and YSYEKL. CDR3 amino acids: CASSPPPGGRGNEQFF. CDR3 in DNA: TGCGCCAGCAGCCCACCACCTGGGGGGAGGGGTAATGAGCAGTTCTTC.

The chain links TRBV5-1 to TRBJ2-1; TRBD1 agrees at 7 bases. This CDR3 is built from 13 residues. CDR1 and CDR2 from the germline V gene are SGHRS and YFSETQ. The V segment lost 4 bases and the J segment 4 bases; nucleotides outside the gene matches: 2. In nucleotides, the CDR3 is TGCGCCAGCAGCCAGGGACAGTACAATGAGCAGTTCTTC. It specifies CASSQGQYNEQFF.

The chain links TRBV28 to TRBJ2-5, with 9 bases aligning to TRBD2. Germline-derived CDR1 and CDR2 are MDHEN and SYDVKM. CDR3 length: 17 amino acids. J gave up 0 bases and V 4 bases, and 9 bases lay outside the gene matches. CDR3 sequence (DNA): TGTGCCAGCAGTTCCGATACTAGCGGGCCGTACCAAGAGACCCAGTACTTC. This encodes CASSSDTSGPYQETQYF.

This sequence joins TRBV28 and TRBJ2-7, with 11 bases lining up with TRBD2. Germline assignment: CDR1 MDHEN and CDR2 SYDVKM. With 2 bases clipped from V and 0 bases from J, the junction kept 9 bases outside the gene matches. The CDR3 extends over 18 amino acids. The CDR3 DNA sequence: TGTGCCAGCAGTTTAGTAGCGGGAGGGCCAATGAGCTCCTACGAGCAGTACTTC. It codes for CASSLVAGGPMSSYEQYF.

In this sample, this clone turned up once. The rearrangement links TRBV4-3 to TRBJ1-4; weak D call: TRBD1 (6 bases). CDR3 size: 16 residues. V lost 0 bases, J lost 7 bases, and 15 bases lay in between. Germline assignment: CDR1 LGHNA and CDR2 YSLEER. CDR3 DNA sequence: TGCGCCAGCAGCCAAGATCTACGGCAGGGGAGTGAAAAACTGTTTTTT. Translated: CASSQDLRQGSEKLFF.

This sequence joins TRBV19 and TRBJ2-7; 7 bases align to TRBD2. CDR1 and CDR2 (germline): LNHDA, SQIVND (reference sequence). This CDR3 region has 13 residues. With 6 bases clipped from V and 2 bases from J, the junction kept 4 bases outside the gene matches. This CDR3 reads CASSGTTTYEQYF. CDR3 nucleotides: TGTGCCAGTAGCGGGACTACAACCTACGAGCAGTACTTC.

There are a few counts of this clone. The V call is TRBV5-1, the J call TRBJ1-3; 8 nucleotides agree with TRBD1. Per germline, CDR1 SGHRS and CDR2 YFSETQ. The CDR3 has 16 amino acids. J was trimmed by 0 bases and V by 3 bases; bases with no gene match: 5. In DNA form, the CDR3 reads TGCGCCAGCAGCTCCCGGACAGGGAGCTCTGGAAACACCATATATTTT. Translated: CASSSRTGSSGNTIYF.

V gene TRBV28 combines with J gene TRBJ2-7, with TRBD2 matching 8 bases. V shed 6 bases, J shed 0 bases, and the junction held 4 bases outside the gene matches. Germline CDR1 reads MDHEN; CDR2 reads SYDVKM. The CDR3 is 14 amino acids. The CDR3 DNA reads TGTGCCAGCAGCCAAAGCGGGAGCTCCTACGAGCAGTACTTC. This codes for CASSQSGSSYEQYF.

This chain joins TRBV28 and TRBJ1-2; maybe TRBD1 (6 bases). Looked up from germline, CDR1 is MDHEN and CDR2 is SYDVKM. CDR3 size: 13 residues. Trimming left V 2 bases short and J 6 bases short, with 10 bases between. Written as DNA, the CDR3 is TGTGCCAGCAGTTTAGACAGGTGGAATGGCTACACCTTC. This codes for CASSLDRWNGYTF.

This chain links TRBV7-9 with TRBJ1-3; no firm D call. Germline V gene sequence: CDR1 SEHNR, CDR2 FQNEAQ (reference sequence). V lost 6 bases, J lost 0 bases, and 9 bases lay in between. The CDR3 totals 14 residues. CDR3 residues: CASRAGVSGNTIYF. In nucleotides, the CDR3 is TGTGCCAGCAGGGCGGGAGTCTCTGGAAACACCATATATTTT.

This clone was seen a handful of times. In DNA, the CDR3 is TGTGCCAGCAGCTCAGGACTAGCGGGCTACGAGCAGTACTTC. Residues: CASSSGLAGYEQYF. The chain is built from TRBV5-4 and TRBJ2-7; 11 nucleotides align to TRBD2. The V gene end was trimmed by 3 bases and the J gene end by 3 bases; junction bases not matched to a gene: 2. Germline loops: CDR1 SGHNT, CDR2 YYREEE (reference sequence). The CDR3 spans 14 residues.

DNA for the CDR3: TGTGCTAGTGGTTTGGGGCTAGCGGGGAACACCGGGGAGCTGTTTTTT. Residues: CASGLGLAGNTGELFF. The V and J genes are TRBV12-5 and TRBJ2-2; TRBD2 aligns across 8 bases. This CDR3 comprises 16 residues. Germline CDR1 LGHNT, CDR2 FRNRAP. Losses at the gene ends were 1 base for V and 1 base for J; bases not matched to a gene: 2.

This chain joins TRBV7-9 and TRBJ1-2, with TRBD1 matching 8 bases. The CDR3 is 17 residues long. CDR1 SEHNR and CDR2 FQNEAQ come from the germline V gene (reference sequence). J lost 8 bases, V lost 2 bases, and 16 bases had no gene match. CDR3 loop: CASSLPGQGEVFGGYTF. The CDR3 DNA follows: TGTGCCAGCAGCTTACCCGGACAGGGAGAGGTTTTCGGGGGCTACACCTTC.

V and J are TRBV19 and TRBJ1-1; D remains ambiguous. CDR1 and CDR2 (germline): LNHDA, SQIVND (reference sequence). There are 12 residues in the CDR3. V gave up 5 bases and J gave up 9 bases, with 13 bases separating them. The DNA for the CDR3 is TGTGCCAGTAGTGGATCGGGTCCCCAAGCTTTCTTT. Translation: CASSGSGPQAFF.

The CDR3 region has the DNA TGTGCCAGCAGCTTAGGGACAGGGGCAGATACGCAGTATTTT. It yields the protein CASSLGTGADTQYF. The chain employs TRBV7-9 and TRBJ2-3, with TRBD1 matching over 9 bases. From germline, CDR1 is SEHNR and CDR2 FQNEAQ (reference sequence). The CDR3 sequence is 14 residues long. The junction had 0 bases not matched to a gene; V was cut back by 1 base and J by 4 bases.

The chain employs TRBV7-8 and TRBJ2-3; 16 bases are shared with TRBD2. The junction had 3 bases not matched to a gene; V was cut back by 8 bases and J by 4 bases. CDR3 length: 15 amino acids. Germline lookup yields CDR1 SGHVS and CDR2 FQNEAQ. Written as DNA, the CDR3 is TGTGCCAGCGGGACTAGCGGGAGGGCCCCAGATACGCAGTATTTT. Its protein product is CASGTSGRAPDTQYF.

The chain has TRBV7-8 and TRBJ2-3, with TRBD2 as a possible D gene (6 bases). The CDR3 is made up of 16 amino acids. The germline V gene has CDR1 SGHVS and CDR2 FQNEAQ. The V end lost 6 bases, the J end lost 4 bases, and 20 bases lay between the germline ends. DNA of the CDR3: TGTGCCAGCAGTTTAACCCCGGGGAGGATCCCAGATACGCAGTATTTT. This codes for CASSLTPGRIPDTQYF.

This clone occurred a few times. The chain uses TRBV5-5 and TRBJ1-4; D gene unclear. This CDR3 contains 15 residues. Trimming stripped 3 bases from V and 0 bases from J, with 9 bases between. Germline lookup yields CDR1 SGHKS and CDR2 YYEKEE (reference sequence). The chain's CDR3 is CASSSRHTTNEKLFF. CDR3 bases: TGTGCCAGCAGCTCCAGACACACAACTAATGAAAAACTGTTTTTT.

The chain has TRBV28 and TRBJ2-7; D is possibly TRBD1 (6 bases). The CDR3 contains 14 residues. V was pared by 5 bases and J by 0 bases, with 11 bases between. Per germline, CDR1 MDHEN and CDR2 SYDVKM. CDR3 loop: CASSPRDISYEQYF. As DNA, the CDR3 is TGTGCCAGCAGTCCCCGGGACATCTCCTACGAGCAGTACTTC. Full variable domain (missing parts from reference TRBV28 and TRBJ2-7): DVKVTQSSRYLVKRTGEKVFLECVQDMDHENMFWYRQDPGLGLRLIYFSYDVKMKEKGDIPEGYSVSREKKERFSLILESASTNQTSMYLCASSPRDISYEQYFGPGTRLTVT.

The chain has TRBV6-1 and TRBJ1-2, with D possibly TRBD1 on 5 matching bases. The CDR3 runs 14 residues. Germline-derived CDR1 and CDR2 are MNHNS and SASEGT. Between the trimmed V and J ends, which lost 8 bases and 4 bases, there was a span of 17 bases. The DNA for the CDR3 is TGTGCCAGCGGCCTGGAGGGGCCCGGCTATGGCTACACCTTC. Encoded protein: CASGLEGPGYGYTF.

The chain carries TRBV2 and TRBJ1-4; TRBD1 is a possible D gene (6 bases). Germline CDR1 is SNHLY and CDR2 is FYNNEI. This CDR3 spans 14 amino acids. V was shortened by 2 bases and J by 4 bases, with 8 bases between the two germline ends. In DNA form, the CDR3 reads TGTGCCAGCAGTGAACAGGGGAATAATGAAAAACTGTTTTTT. Translated: CASSEQGNNEKLFF.

The rearrangement joins TRBV4-2 to TRBJ2-7; D is possibly TRBD1 (5 bases). Trimming cost V 0 bases and J 2 bases, with 11 bases left between them. Germline-derived CDR1 and CDR2 are LGHNA and YNFKEQ. This CDR3 is 15 amino acids long. The CDR3 coding sequence is TGTGCCAGCAGCCAAGAAAGGGGCGCGACCTACGAGCAGTACTTC. This gives the protein CASSQERGATYEQYF.

The V gene is TRBV18, the J gene TRBJ2-7, with 7 bases aligning to TRBD1. Trimming cost V 3 bases and J 6 bases; bases outside gene matches: 5. CDR1 is KGHSH, CDR2 LQKENI, per germline. The CDR3 has 13 amino acids. The CDR3 DNA reads TGTGCCAGCTCACCCGGACAGGCCATCGAGCAGTACTTC. Translated: CASSPGQAIEQYF. The full variable domain, with the rest looked up from reference TRBV18 and TRBJ2-7, is NAGVMQNPRHLVRRRGQEARLRCSPMKGHSHVYWYRQLPEEGLKFMVYLQKENIIDESGMPKERFSAEFPKEGPSILRIQQVVRGDSAAYFCASSPGQAIEQYFGPGTRLTVT.

This chain links TRBV5-1 with TRBJ2-3; TRBD1 is a possible D gene (6 bases). CDR1 and CDR2 from the germline V gene are SGHRS and YFSETQ. The V end lost 0 bases, the J end lost 2 bases, and 13 bases lay between the germline ends. This CDR3 has 16 residues. CDR3 nucleotides: TGCGCCAGCAGCTTGGATCCGGGACATACCACAGATACGCAGTATTTT. Its protein product is CASSLDPGHTTDTQYF. Full variable domain (outside the CDR3, taken from reference TRBV5-1 and TRBJ2-3): KAGVTQTPRYLIKTRGQQVTLSCSPISGHRSVSWYQQTPGQGLQFLFEYFSETQRNKGNFPGRFSGRQFSNSRSEMNVSTLELGDSALYLCASSLDPGHTTDTQYFGPGTRLTVL.

This clone has just a few counts. The V and J genes are TRBV27 and TRBJ2-7; 11 bases align to TRBD1. J was trimmed by 6 bases and V by 5 bases; bases with no gene match: 6. The CDR3 totals 14 residues. CDR1 is MNHEY and CDR2 is SMNVEV in the germline V gene (reference sequence). CDR3 sequence (DNA): TGTGCCAGCAGTCGGACAGGGGGCATGCCCGAGCAGTACTTC. Its translation is CASSRTGGMPEQYF.